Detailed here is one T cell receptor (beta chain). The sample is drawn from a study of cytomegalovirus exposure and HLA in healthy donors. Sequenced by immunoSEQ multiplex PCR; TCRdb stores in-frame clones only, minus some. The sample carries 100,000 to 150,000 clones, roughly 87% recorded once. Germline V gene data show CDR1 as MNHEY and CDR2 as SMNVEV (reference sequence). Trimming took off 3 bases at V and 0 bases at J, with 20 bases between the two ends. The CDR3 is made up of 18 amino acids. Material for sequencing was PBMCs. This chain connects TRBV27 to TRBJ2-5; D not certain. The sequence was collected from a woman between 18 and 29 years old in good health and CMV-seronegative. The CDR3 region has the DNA TGTGCCAGCAGTTTGTCCGCCGGAGTCGTAAGGTACCAAGAGACCCAGTACTTC. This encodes CASSLSAGVVRYQETQYF.